This T cell receptor beta chain was sequenced for a study of graft-versus-host responses after intestinal transplantation. The overall study: Those transplanted obtained multivisceral, liver-intestinal, or isolated intestinal grafts.

TCRdb's copy holds only in-frame clones and misses some; the assay was immunoSEQ multiplex PCR. The table includes about 29,000 clones, about 92% detected once. Study-level findings and limits: Peak circulating GvH clone levels tracked with early post-transplant HvG declines. Detected in recipient marrow were GvH clones, some of which were first observed in ileum or blood.

With respect to this clone: The antigen remains undetermined.

The J segment lost 4 bases and the V segment lost 4 bases, leaving 9 bases of the junction unmatched. Germline assignment: CDR1 SGHNT and CDR2 YYREEE (reference sequence). This CDR3 has 15 residues. This chain uses TRBV5-4 with TRBJ1-1; 8 nucleotides match TRBD1. This specimen was PBMCs, taken about 62 days after intestinal transplant. The sequence was collected from a human patient who received an intestinal transplant, so some T cells may come from the graft donor. The CDR3 spells CASSREQGEGTEAFF. The CDR3 DNA sequence: TGTGCCAGCAGCCGAGAACAGGGGGAGGGCACTGAAGCTTTCTTT.